Below, 23 T cell receptor beta chains from the same sample are listed, as sequenced in a study of cytomegalovirus exposure and HLA in healthy donors. Amplification used 60 Vbeta primers and 13 Jbeta primers. Only in-frame clones appear in the TCRdb table, and some are missing; sequencing was by immunoSEQ multiplex PCR. The sample carries around 170,000 clones, 75% to 90% recorded once. What was sequenced was PBMCs. The source is a woman aged 18-35 years in good health and CMV-seronegative.

The chain uses TRBV5-1 and TRBJ1-4; maybe TRBD1 (6 bases). The germline gives CDR1 SGHRS, CDR2 YFSETQ. The CDR3 runs to 15 residues. V gave up 0 bases and J gave up 5 bases, with 11 bases separating them. The CDR3 region is CASSLVSGANEKLFF. The CDR3 coding sequence is TGCGCCAGCAGCTTGGTTTCAGGGGCGAATGAAAAACTGTTTTTT.

The J gene is TRBJ2-7, the V gene TRBV5-1; 12 bases line up with TRBD2. Germline V gives CDR1 SGHRS, CDR2 YFSETQ. The CDR3 sequence is 15 residues long. After removal of 0 bases from V and 4 bases from J, the junction contained 2 bases not matched to a gene. Here the CDR3 reads CASSLALAGGYEQYF. The CDR3 DNA is TGCGCCAGCAGCTTGGCCCTAGCGGGAGGGTACGAGCAGTACTTC.

V usage is TRBV7-9 and J usage is TRBJ2-7, with 8 bases lining up with TRBD2. In germline, CDR1 is SEHNR, CDR2 FQNEAQ (reference sequence). The CDR3 covers 17 residues. The trim removed 5 bases at V and 3 bases at J, leaving 15 bases unmatched. CDR3 DNA: TGTGCCAGCAGCGGAAGCGGGGGTTACGCCGGAGGCTACGAGCAGTACTTC. It is translated as CASSGSGGYAGGYEQYF.

The genes are TRBV7-2 and TRBJ2-1, with a weak D call TRBD2 (7 bases). V was trimmed by 1 base and J by 4 bases, leaving 20 bases between them. The CDR3 length is 18 residues. Germline-derived CDR1 and CDR2 are SGHTA and FQGNSA. The CDR3 DNA follows: TGTGCCAGCAGCTTAGTCTATGGGGGCGGGAGTTGGTACAATGAGCAGTTCTTC. This codes for CASSLVYGGGSWYNEQFF.

The CDR3 nucleotides are TGTGCCAGCACTCCCGCTAGCGGTTACGGGGAGCTGTTTTTT. Protein: CASTPASGYGELFF. The gene calls are TRBV6-6 and TRBJ2-2, with 7 bases identical to TRBD2. After removal of 7 bases from V and 7 bases from J, the junction contained 9 bases not matched to a gene. Germline V gene lookup returns CDR1 MNHNY and CDR2 SVGAGI (reference sequence). The CDR3 has 14 residues.

V is TRBV4-2 and J is TRBJ2-7; 14 nucleotides align to TRBD2. The CDR3 extends over 15 amino acids. V lost 5 bases to trimming and J lost 11 bases; unmatched junction nucleotides: 11. Looked up from germline, CDR1 is LGHNA and CDR2 is YNFKEQ. The CDR3 region has the DNA TGTGCCAGCAGCTCTCAAAAGGGACTAGCGGGGGCTGAGTACTTC. It specifies CASSSQKGLAGAEYF.

The chain is built from TRBV4-2 and TRBJ1-4; 7 bases are shared with TRBD1. Unmatched junction bases numbered 8, after V lost 5 bases and J lost 5 bases. Germline CDR1 LGHNA, CDR2 YNFKEQ. The CDR3 consists of 15 residues. CDR3 loop: CASSVTGEPNEKLFF. Written as DNA, the CDR3 is TGTGCCAGCAGCGTCACAGGGGAACCCAATGAAAAACTGTTTTTT.

The chain carries TRBV27 and TRBJ2-7, with no clear D. Germline CDR1 MNHEY, CDR2 SMNVEV (reference sequence). V lost 7 bases, J lost 2 bases, and 9 bases lay in between. There are 12 residues in the CDR3. DNA of the CDR3: TGTGCCAGCATCGGCGCGGCCTACGAGCAGTACTTC. This encodes CASIGAAYEQYF.

The chain joins TRBV29-1 to TRBJ2-1, with unresolved D. V dropped 4 bases and J dropped 5 bases, with 9 bases sitting between them. CDR3 size: 12 residues. Germline loops: CDR1 SQVTM, CDR2 ANQGSEA. CDR3 DNA sequence: TGCAGCGTTGGTTGGCGGAACAATGAGCAGTTCTTC. Translating gives CSVGWRNNEQFF.

The chain uses TRBV5-4 and TRBJ1-3; 7 bases map to TRBD1. CDR1 and CDR2 from the germline V gene are SGHNT and YYREEE (reference sequence). V dropped 4 bases and J dropped 3; count of bases not matched to a gene: 4. The CDR3 runs to 14 residues. The CDR3 region is CASSPDRRGNTIYF. For the CDR3, the DNA is TGTGCCAGCAGCCCGGACAGGCGTGGAAACACCATATATTTT.

The chain has TRBV27 and TRBJ1-5; 9 nucleotides match TRBD1. The CDR3 spans 16 residues. CDR1 is MNHEY, CDR2 SMNVEV, per germline (reference sequence). With V trimmed by 2 bases and J by 7 bases, 9 bases remained unmatched. In nucleotides, the CDR3 is TGTGCCAGCAGTTTACGCACAGGGGGCTGGGGACAGCCCCAGCATTTT. It codes for CASSLRTGGWGQPQHF.

The rearrangement joins TRBV27 to TRBJ2-2; TRBD2 matches at 8 bases. V lost 2 bases and J lost 7; bases outside the gene matches: 6. CDR3 length equals 15 residues. Germline V CDR1 and CDR2: MNHEY, SMNVEV (reference sequence). CDR3 coding DNA: TGTGCCAGCAGTTTACCGGGGCGGGGGGACGGGGAGCTGTTTTTT. Protein product: CASSLPGRGDGELFF.

The V gene is TRBV6-1, the J gene TRBJ2-2; D is perhaps TRBD2 (5 bases). The V end lost 7 bases, the J end lost 7 bases, and 16 bases lay between the germline ends. Per the germline V gene, CDR1 is MNHNS and CDR2 is SASEGT. The CDR3 totals 14 residues. CDR3 sequence: CASMSLAFGGELFF. The CDR3 DNA sequence: TGTGCCAGCATGAGTCTAGCTTTTGGCGGGGAGCTGTTTTTT.

The rearrangement joins TRBV2 to TRBJ1-1; 7 nucleotides match TRBD1. Trimming removed 8 bases from V and 1 base from J; junction bases left unmatched: 4. CDR3 size: 13 residues. Germline CDR1 SNHLY, CDR2 FYNNEI. CDR3 coding DNA: TGTGCCAGCCGACAGGGAGAGAACACTGAAGCTTTCTTT. It yields the protein CASRQGENTEAFF.

This chain joins TRBV30 and TRBJ1-1, with unresolved D. Trimming left V 3 bases short and J 4 bases short, with 9 bases between. CDR3 length equals 12 residues. Germline assignment: CDR1 GTSNPN and CDR2 SVGIG (reference sequence). CDR3 amino acids: CAWRAVGTEAFF. For the CDR3, the DNA is TGTGCCTGGAGGGCCGTTGGCACTGAAGCTTTCTTT.

In nucleotides, the CDR3 is TGCGCCAGCAGCCGCGACAGGGTTGGCTATGGCTACACCTTC. Its protein product is CASSRDRVGYGYTF. The genes are TRBV4-1 and TRBJ1-2; 7 bases match TRBD1. Trimming removed 4 bases from V and 4 bases from J; junction bases left unmatched: 6. Germline lookup yields CDR1 MGHRA and CDR2 YSYEKL. The CDR3 sequence is 14 residues long.

The J gene is TRBJ1-2, the V gene TRBV5-1, with D possibly being TRBD1 (5 bases). The CDR3 has 15 amino acids. The V end lost 5 bases, the J end lost 6 bases, and 20 bases lay between the germline ends. Germline-derived CDR1 and CDR2 are SGHRS and YFSETQ. In DNA form, the CDR3 reads TGCGCCAGCAGGCTGGGGCCCTCGGCAACAAATGGCTACACCTTC. Protein sequence: CASRLGPSATNGYTF.

V and J are TRBV5-1 and TRBJ1-3; D ambiguous. The CDR3 runs 16 residues. Germline assignment: CDR1 SGHRS and CDR2 YFSETQ. Trimming cost V 3 bases and J 0 bases, with 13 bases left between them. In DNA form, the CDR3 reads TGCGCCAGCAGCTCGAGCATGGGAGTCTCTGGAAACACCATATATTTT. Its translation: CASSSSMGVSGNTIYF.

This clone showed up just once. J is TRBJ2-1 and V is TRBV5-1, with TRBD2 matching 14 bases. The junction had 15 bases not matched to a gene; V was cut back by 10 bases and J by 15 bases. The CDR3 extends over 14 amino acids. The germline CDR1 and CDR2 sequences are SGHRS and YFSETQ. CDR3 in amino acids: CAGRTSGGIWVGFF. Written as DNA, the CDR3 is TGCGCCGGGCGGACTAGCGGGGGGATTTGGGTCGGGTTCTTC.

This clone was counted between two and nine times. V usage is TRBV29-1 and J usage is TRBJ1-1; D gene unclear. Trimming took off 4 bases at V and 0 bases at J, with 15 bases between the two ends. CDR1 is SQVTM, CDR2 ANQGSEA, per germline. This CDR3 region has 15 residues. The CDR3 loop reads CSVVATIPLNTEAFF. CDR3 in DNA: TGCAGCGTTGTAGCTACGATACCTTTGAACACTGAAGCTTTCTTT. The full variable domain, its missing parts supplied by reference TRBV29-1 and TRBJ1-1, is SAVISQKPSRDICQRGTSLTIQCQVDSQVTMMFWYRQQPGQSLTLIATANQGSEATYESGFVIDKFPISRPNLTFSTLTVSNMSPEDSSIYLCSVVATIPLNTEAFFGQGTRLTVV.

J is TRBJ1-2 and V is TRBV29-1; D is unresolved. Germline assignment: CDR1 SQVTM and CDR2 ANQGSEA. V lost 7 bases to trimming and J lost 4 bases, with 13 bases between them. The CDR3 is 12 amino acids. The CDR3 sequence: CSALTEAYGYTF. The CDR3 region has the DNA TGCAGCGCCTTAACTGAAGCCTATGGCTACACCTTC.

V usage is TRBV28 and J usage is TRBJ1-1; D gene uncertain. The CDR3 extends over 15 amino acids. CDR1 is MDHEN, CDR2 SYDVKM, per germline. V dropped 7 bases and J dropped 0 bases, with 15 bases sitting between them. CDR3 in amino acids: CASILGGQMNTEAFF. The CDR3 DNA is TGTGCCAGCATCTTAGGTGGGCAGATGAACACTGAAGCTTTCTTT.

This rearrangement joins TRBV27 to TRBJ2-5; D is possibly TRBD2 (5 bases). Trimming shortened V by 3 bases and J by 5 bases, and 22 bases separated the two germline ends. The CDR3 runs to 17 residues. Germline CDR1 MNHEY, CDR2 SMNVEV (reference sequence). CDR3 region: CASSFQPPAAGGETQYF. Here the CDR3 DNA reads TGTGCCAGCAGTTTTCAACCGCCAGCGGCGGGCGGGGAGACCCAGTACTTC.